These 2 T cell receptor beta chains share one sample of origin, sequenced in a study of OX40 agonist ivuxolimab in advanced cancers. Preparation of the library involved the immunoSEQ multiplex PCR assay. Imported from immuneACCESS, the table was reduced by TCRdb to in-frame sequences with V and J called. These copies leave out some clones; in studies compared against another copy, an unresolved V gene accounts for under half, and the cause of the remainder is not known. The sample profile shows 45,000 to 50,000 clones; about 89% of them were found once. The ten largest clones take up 31% of the sample. Sequences were derived from CD4+ or CD8+ T cells sorted from blood, sampled in a trial of the OX40 agonist ivuxolimab. These receptors were collected from an adult with an advanced solid tumor such as melanoma, head and neck, liver or kidney cancer.

This chain joins TRBV28 and TRBJ2-1; the match to TRBD1 covers 7 bases. Trimming cost V 5 bases and J 8 bases; bases outside gene matches: 15. There are 16 residues in the CDR3. Germline lookup yields CDR1 MDHEN and CDR2 SYDVKM. This CDR3 is CASSLNRGLLGDEQFF. CDR3 DNA: TGTGCCAGCAGTCTAAACAGGGGCCTCCTAGGCGATGAGCAGTTCTTC.

V is TRBV4-1 and J is TRBJ1-6; TRBD1 is a possible D gene (5 bases). CDR1 is MGHRA and CDR2 is YSYEKL in the germline V gene. The CDR3 is 14 amino acids. Trimming took 4 bases from V and 7 from J, leaving 11 bases between them. The CDR3 sequence: CASSPGPLNSPLHF. For the CDR3, the DNA is TGCGCCAGCAGCCCAGGGCCCTTAAATTCACCCCTCCACTTT.